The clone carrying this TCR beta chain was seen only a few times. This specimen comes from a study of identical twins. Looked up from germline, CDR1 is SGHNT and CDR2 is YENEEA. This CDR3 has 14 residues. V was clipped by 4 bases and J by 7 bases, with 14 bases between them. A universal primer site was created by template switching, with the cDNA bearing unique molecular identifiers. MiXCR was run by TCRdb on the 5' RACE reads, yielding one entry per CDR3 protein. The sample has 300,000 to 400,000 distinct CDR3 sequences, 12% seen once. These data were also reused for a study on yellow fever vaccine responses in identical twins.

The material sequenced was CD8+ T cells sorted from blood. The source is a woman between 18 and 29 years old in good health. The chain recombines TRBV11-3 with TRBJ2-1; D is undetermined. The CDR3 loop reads CASSSDARRNEQFF. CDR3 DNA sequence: TGTGCCAGCAGCTCAGACGCCCGAAGAAATGAGCAGTTCTTC.